This T cell receptor beta chain emerged from a study of blood T cells in healthy people across ages. Whole-study results and caveats: Fewer expanded clones and more diversity marked long-lived versus aged donors. While age rose, TCR beta diversity per million T cells dropped in a roughly linear way.

Isolation of PBMCs gave at least 7 million cells per sample. There were at least 5.5 micrograms of total RNA extracted from every sample. It was with a sample-barcoded 5' primer and a J-beta primer mix that a second PCR of roughly 6 to 12 cycles was run. A single record per CDR3 protein comes from TCRdb applying MiXCR to the 5' RACE reads. Of around 870,000 distinct CDR3 sequences in the sample, 29% were seen once. V was cut by 0 bases and J by 3 bases, with 12 bases left in between. The CDR3 sequence is 15 residues long. The germline CDR1 and CDR2 sequences are LNHNV and YYDKDF (reference sequence). This clonotype was observed at least ten times. Its target is unknown.

Sequencing input: blood. This chain links TRBV15 with TRBJ2-7; D unresolved. This TCR derives from an elderly woman in good health. This CDR3 reads CATSRDQGPYYEQYF. The CDR3, as DNA: TGTGCCACCAGCAGAGATCAAGGGCCTTACTACGAGCAGTACTTC. Full variable domain (outside the CDR3, taken from reference TRBV15 and TRBJ2-7): DAMVIQNPRYQVTQFGKPVTLSCSQTLNHNVMYWYQQKSSQAPKLLFHYYDKDFNNEADTPDNFQSRRPNTSFCFLDIRSPGLGDTAMYLCATSRDQGPYYEQYFGPGTRLTVT.